Below are 19 T cell receptor beta chains sequenced from a single sample in a study of T cell responses to AZD1222 COVID-19 vaccine. The protocol was immunoSEQ multiplex PCR, while the TCRdb copy is restricted to in-frame clones and leaves out a portion. The data contain approximately 65,000 clones, roughly 86% of them seen just once; the ten biggest clones take up around 7.8%. The source was peripheral blood, collected on day 0 of AZD1222 vaccination. These receptors were collected from an adult in good health.

The rearrangement uses TRBV6-1 and TRBJ1-6; perhaps TRBD1 as D (6 bases). The V end was cut by 2 bases, the J end by 7 bases, with 15 bases between. The CDR3 totals 16 residues. Germline V gene sequence: CDR1 MNHNS, CDR2 SASEGT. As DNA, the CDR3 is TGTGCCAGCAGTGAATCCAGAGGGGGGTTGAATTCACCCCTCCACTTT. Translated, it gives CASSESRGGLNSPLHF.

V is TRBV7-2 and J is TRBJ1-2; 8 nucleotides line up with TRBD1. Trimming cost V 0 bases and J 2 bases; bases outside gene matches: 2. The CDR3 spans 15 residues. Looked up from germline, CDR1 is SGHTA and CDR2 is FQGNSA. The CDR3, as DNA: TGTGCCAGCAGCTTAGCCCGGGACAGGAACTATGGCTACACCTTC. As protein: CASSLARDRNYGYTF.

The V gene is TRBV12-3 or TRBV12-4, the J gene TRBJ2-5; D is unclear. V gave up 2 bases and J gave up 5 bases, with 3 bases separating them. The CDR3 totals 11 residues. This CDR3 is CASSLTETQYF. DNA for the CDR3: TGTGCCAGCAGTTTAACGGAGACCCAGTACTTC.

The chain has TRBV11-2 and TRBJ1-1; a possible D gene is TRBD1 (5 bases). V was pared by 5 bases and J by 1 base, with 11 bases between. Germline-derived CDR1 and CDR2 are SGHAT and FQNNGV. The CDR3 spans 14 residues. CDR3 amino acids: CASSQFQGNTEAFF. In DNA, the CDR3 is TGTGCCAGCAGCCAATTCCAGGGGAACACTGAAGCTTTCTTT.

The V call is TRBV7-9, the J call TRBJ2-7; D gene ambiguous. The CDR3 spans 12 residues. The V gene's germline CDR1 is SEHNR and CDR2 FQNEAQ (reference sequence). The V end was cut by 5 bases, the J end by 4 bases, with 9 bases between. The CDR3 DNA is TGTGCCAGCAGCCCCGACCGGTACGAGCAGTACTTC. This gives the protein CASSPDRYEQYF.

This chain uses TRBV19 with TRBJ2-4; no clear D. There are 16 residues in the CDR3. Trimming shortened V by 3 bases and J by 1 base, and 13 bases separated the two germline ends. Germline V gives CDR1 LNHDA, CDR2 SQIVND (reference sequence). The DNA of the CDR3 is TGTGCCAGTAGTATCGGGCTCAAATGGGCCAAAAACATTCAGTACTTC. Translating it yields CASSIGLKWAKNIQYF.

This chain joins TRBV27 and TRBJ2-7, with a weak D call TRBD1 (6 bases). Trimming removed 3 bases from V and 6 bases from J, with 15 bases in between. CDR3 size: 14 residues. CDR1 is MNHEY, CDR2 SMNVEV, per germline (reference sequence). The CDR3, as DNA: TGTGCCAGCAGTTTCAACCCGCAGGGGTCCGAGCAGTACTTC. It encodes CASSFNPQGSEQYF.

The chain carries TRBV6-5 and TRBJ1-3; D is unresolved. V dropped 7 bases and J dropped 3 bases, with 13 bases sitting between them. CDR1 is MNHEY, CDR2 SVGAGI, per germline. There are 14 residues in the CDR3. CDR3 nucleotides: TGTGCCAGCACGTTAGGGCGAAATGGAAACACCATATATTTT. It is translated as CASTLGRNGNTIYF.

The chain combines TRBV6-5 with TRBJ2-5; 12 bases are a match to TRBD2. The CDR3 extends over 15 amino acids. After removal of 6 bases from V and 5 bases from J, the junction contained 7 bases not matched to a gene. In germline, CDR1 is MNHEY, CDR2 SVGAGI. The CDR3, as DNA: TGTGCCAGCAGCCGACTAGCGGGAGCCTTGGAGACCCAGTACTTC. Its protein product is CASSRLAGALETQYF.

The genes are TRBV29-1 and TRBJ2-3, with D perhaps matching TRBD1 (5 bases). The CDR3 consists of 15 residues. The V end lost 1 base, the J end lost 5 bases, and 16 bases lay between the germline ends. CDR1 is SQVTM, CDR2 ANQGSEA, per germline. The CDR3 loop reads CSVEVGAVARDTQYF. CDR3 nucleotides: TGCAGCGTTGAAGTAGGGGCAGTAGCTCGAGATACGCAGTATTTT.

The rearrangement joins TRBV5-1 to TRBJ1-5, with D maybe TRBD1 (5 bases). V lost 2 bases to trimming and J lost 2 bases, with 8 bases between them. The CDR3 contains 14 residues. Germline CDR1 and CDR2: SGHRS and YFSETQ. The CDR3 protein is CASSLGGGNQPQHF. The CDR3 DNA sequence: TGCGCCAGCAGCTTAGGAGGGGGCAATCAGCCCCAGCATTTT.

The CDR3 sequence is CASRSNGAGTYEQYF. The CDR3 nucleotides read TGTGCCAGCAGGTCAAACGGGGCGGGTACGTACGAGCAGTACTTC. This chain joins TRBV6-5 and TRBJ2-7; D may match TRBD1 or TRBD2 (5 bases each). Germline CDR1 reads MNHEY; CDR2 reads SVGAGI. V shed 6 bases and J shed 4 bases, with 19 bases lying between them. This CDR3 spans 15 amino acids.

The J gene is TRBJ1-1, the V gene TRBV7-8, with D maybe TRBD1 (6 bases). CDR3 length: 15 amino acids. Trimming shortened V by 4 bases and J by 3 bases, and 15 bases separated the two germline ends. Germline V lookup: CDR1 SGHVS, CDR2 FQNEAQ. Here the CDR3 reads CASSSRTAPYTEAFF. In nucleotides, the CDR3 is TGTGCCAGCAGCTCACGGACAGCCCCCTACACTGAAGCTTTCTTT.

The chain has TRBV11-2 and TRBJ2-7; a weak D match, TRBD2 (6 bases). From germline, CDR1 is SGHAT and CDR2 FQNNGV. CDR3 length equals 14 residues. V lost 5 bases, J lost 3 bases, and 14 bases lay in between. The CDR3, as DNA: TGTGCCAGCAGCCCCTTGGGTAGCGGCTACGAGCAGTACTTC. It yields the protein CASSPLGSGYEQYF.

This chain connects TRBV2 to TRBJ2-3; D tentatively reads TRBD1 or TRBD2 (5 bases each). CDR3 size: 15 residues. The V end lost 4 bases, the J end lost 7 bases, and 18 bases lay between the germline ends. CDR1 and CDR2 from the germline V gene are SNHLY and FYNNEI. The CDR3 here is CASSGGRGTLNTQYF. CDR3 DNA: TGTGCCAGCAGTGGGGGCCGGGGTACTTTGAATACGCAGTATTTT.

This clone occurred once. The V call is TRBV5-1, the J call TRBJ2-7; 12 bases align to TRBD2. Trimming cost V 2 bases and J 5 bases; bases outside gene matches: 8. The CDR3 consists of 16 residues. In germline, CDR1 is SGHRS, CDR2 YFSETQ. The DNA for the CDR3 is TGCGCCAGCAGCTTAACCTGGACTAGCGGGAAGAACGAGCAGTACTTC. It encodes CASSLTWTSGKNEQYF.

The gene calls are TRBV10-3 and TRBJ2-1; 7 bases match TRBD2. Germline CDR1 reads ENHRY; CDR2 reads SYGVKD. V gave up 6 bases and J gave up 6 bases; unmatched junction bases: 2. The CDR3 consists of 12 residues. The DNA of the CDR3 is TGTGCCATCAGGGCGGGAGTCAATGAGCAGTTCTTC. Translated, it gives CAIRAGVNEQFF.

This clone has more than one count but fewer than ten. This CDR3 is also generated by other DNA sequences in the sample. V usage is TRBV5-1 and J usage is TRBJ1-1; tentative D call: TRBD1 (6 bases). Germline lookup yields CDR1 SGHRS and CDR2 YFSETQ. CDR3 size: 13 residues. The V and J ends lost 2 bases and 1 base respectively, with 6 bases between them. In nucleotides, the CDR3 is TGCGCCAGCAGCTTCAGGGGGAACACTGAAGCTTTCTTT. Its translation is CASSFRGNTEAFF.

This sequence joins TRBV5-1 and TRBJ2-3; TRBD2 matches 11 bases. Germline V gives CDR1 SGHRS, CDR2 YFSETQ. The length of the CDR3 is 15 residues. V gave up 4 bases and J gave up 6 bases; unmatched junction bases: 7. The CDR3 DNA sequence: TGCGCCAGCAGCCCGGAACTAGCGGGAGATGATACGCAGTATTTT. Translating gives CASSPELAGDDTQYF.